A single sample gave rise to the 22 T cell receptor beta chains below, sequenced in a study of T cells in tumors after PD-1 blockade. Generated by immunoSEQ multiplex PCR, the TCRdb table keeps only in-frame clones and is missing some. The sample consists of 60,000 to 70,000 clones, approximately 79% of them appearing once. The material was PBMCs, obtained after anti-PD-1 treatment. The source is a human donor with basal cell carcinoma.

J is TRBJ1-2 and V is TRBV5-5; D remains ambiguous. There are 14 residues in the CDR3. Trimming removed 0 bases from V and 8 bases from J, with 14 bases in between. Germline values: CDR1 SGHKS, CDR2 YYEKEE (reference sequence). In DNA, the CDR3 is TGTGCCAGCAGCTTGGGGGGAGGGTTTGGCGGCTACACCTTC. Translating gives CASSLGGGFGGYTF. The variable domain in full, with the rest retrieved from reference TRBV5-5 and TRBJ1-2, is DAGVTQSPTHLIKTRGQQVTLRCSPISGHKSVSWYQQVLGQGPQFIFQYYEKEERGRGNFPDRFSARQFPNYSSELNVNALLLGDSALYLCASSLGGGFGGYTFGSGTRLTVV.

This chain connects TRBV5-4 to TRBJ1-1; no firm D call. The CDR3 is 14 residues long. Germline V lookup: CDR1 SGHNT, CDR2 YYREEE (reference sequence). Trimming cost V 4 bases and J 3 bases, with 13 bases left between them. The CDR3 DNA reads as TGTGCCAGCAGCCCCCAGCCGGAGTACACTGAAGCTTTCTTT. Translating it yields CASSPQPEYTEAFF.

This clone was observed once. This chain uses TRBV21-1 with TRBJ1-3. TRBV21-1 is termed a pseudogene. This CDR3 contains 15 residues. CDR3 sequence: CASRGAGTSGNTIYF. CDR3 in DNA: TGTGCCAGCAGGGGTGCCGGGACGTCTGGAAACACCATATATTTT.

This clone was observed a few times. The V gene is TRBV3-1 (or the pseudogene TRBV3-2), the J gene TRBJ1-6, with D possibly being TRBD1 (6 bases). V was clipped by 2 bases and J by 14 bases, with 16 bases between them. Germline V gene sequence: CDR1 LGHDT, CDR2 YNNKEL (reference sequence). The CDR3 sequence is 14 residues long. DNA for the CDR3: TGTGCCAGCAGCCAATGGCTACAGGGAGGCACCCTCCACTTT. This sequence encodes CASSQWLQGGTLHF.

V and J are TRBV6-5 and TRBJ2-1; D not certain. CDR3 length equals 14 residues. V shed 7 bases and J shed 6 bases, with 16 bases lying between them. Germline V CDR1 and CDR2: MNHEY, SVGAGI. CDR3: CASKNSGPTNEQFF. In DNA, the CDR3 is TGTGCCAGCAAGAACAGTGGCCCAACCAATGAGCAGTTCTTC.

The chain carries TRBV15 and TRBJ2-5; 9 bases fit TRBD1. CDR1 LNHNV and CDR2 YYDKDF come from the germline V gene (reference sequence). V gave up 2 bases and J gave up 3 bases; unmatched junction bases: 7. The length of the CDR3 is 16 residues. The CDR3: CATSRQTGTGKETQYF. DNA for the CDR3: TGTGCCACCAGCAGACAGACAGGGACAGGGAAAGAGACCCAGTACTTC.

The V call is TRBV29-1, the J call TRBJ1-1; 7 positions agree with TRBD1. Per germline, CDR1 SQVTM and CDR2 ANQGSEA. The junction had 6 bases not matched to a gene; V was cut back by 7 bases and J by 4 bases. The CDR3 covers 12 residues. The CDR3 here is CSAAGQTTEAFF. The CDR3 DNA sequence: TGCAGCGCTGCGGGACAGACCACTGAAGCTTTCTTT.

In this sample, this clone turned up once. The same CDR3 can be traced to other DNA sequences in this sample. This rearrangement joins TRBV7-9 to TRBJ2-3, with D perhaps matching TRBD2 (6 bases). CDR3 length equals 14 residues. In germline, CDR1 is SEHNR, CDR2 FQNEAQ (reference sequence). The V gene lost 5 bases and the J gene lost 2 bases, with 11 bases spanning the gap. CDR3 bases: TGTGCCAGCAGCCGGCGGGGTGCCACAGATACGCAGTATTTT. It encodes CASSRRGATDTQYF.

This clone was detected a few times. The V gene is TRBV25-1, the J gene TRBJ2-2; TRBD1 aligns across 9 bases. The CDR3 covers 13 residues. With 8 bases clipped from V and 6 bases from J, the junction kept 4 bases outside the gene matches. Germline assignment: CDR1 MGHDK and CDR2 SYGVNS. CDR3 sequence reads: CASRTGEAGELFF. The CDR3 coding sequence is TGTGCCAGCCGGACAGGGGAGGCCGGGGAGCTGTTTTTT.

The chain has TRBV19 and TRBJ2-3; 7 nucleotides match TRBD1. This CDR3 is 14 amino acids long. CDR1 LNHDA and CDR2 SQIVND come from the germline V gene (reference sequence). Unmatched junction bases numbered 7, after V lost 5 bases and J lost 5 bases. The CDR3 here is CASSPGTVVDTQYF. The CDR3 region has the DNA TGTGCCAGTAGTCCCGGGACAGTAGTAGATACGCAGTATTTT.

The V call is TRBV30, the J call TRBJ2-5; 9 bases match TRBD1. Germline CDR1 is GTSNPN and CDR2 is SVGIG (reference sequence). CDR3 length: 14 residues. V lost 5 bases, J lost 4 bases, and 8 bases stayed unmatched. This CDR3 reads CAWLRTGAGETQYF. CDR3 nucleotides: TGTGCCTGGTTGCGGACAGGGGCGGGAGAGACCCAGTACTTC.

The chain carries TRBV14 and TRBJ2-1; TRBD2 might be the D (7 bases). This CDR3 is 15 amino acids long. The V end lost 4 bases, the J end lost 8 bases, and 18 bases lay between the germline ends. Germline assignment: CDR1 SGHDN and CDR2 FVKESK. CDR3 nucleotides: TGTGCCAGCAGCCCCCGGGGGGCCCCTTTAGATGAGCAGTTCTTC. This gives the protein CASSPRGAPLDEQFF. The variable domain in full, completed from reference TRBV14 and TRBJ2-1, reads EAGVTQFPSHSVIEKGQTVTLRCDPISGHDNLYWYRRVMGKEIKFLLHFVKESKQDESGMPNNRFLAERTGGTYSTLKVQPAELEDSGVYFCASSPRGAPLDEQFFGPGTRLTVL.

The chain recombines TRBV27 with TRBJ2-2, with D perhaps given as TRBD1 or TRBD2 (5 bases each). Germline V CDR1 and CDR2: MNHEY, SMNVEV (reference sequence). The V end was cut by 7 bases, the J end by 1 base, with 10 bases between. This CDR3 contains 14 residues. The CDR3 protein is CASTRGVNTGELFF. CDR3 in DNA: TGTGCCAGCACGCGAGGGGTGAACACCGGGGAGCTGTTTTTT.

J is TRBJ1-1 and V is TRBV11-2; 9 bases are shared with TRBD1. CDR1 is SGHAT, CDR2 FQNNGV, per germline. V lost 4 bases and J lost 0; bases outside the gene matches: 12. The CDR3 totals 18 residues. For the CDR3, the DNA is TGTGCCAGCAGCTACATGGGACAGGGAAACCTCATGAACACTGAAGCTTTCTTT. Translation: CASSYMGQGNLMNTEAFF.

The chain combines TRBV27 with TRBJ1-4; 8 nucleotides match TRBD1. CDR3 length equals 16 residues. V shed 6 bases, J shed 3 bases, and the junction held 9 bases outside the gene matches. Germline V gene lookup returns CDR1 MNHEY and CDR2 SMNVEV (reference sequence). CDR3 sequence (DNA): TGTGCCAGCAGACGGGGACAGGCCTTGGCTAATGAAAAACTGTTTTTT. Residues: CASRRGQALANEKLFF.

J is TRBJ1-2 and V is TRBV2; perhaps TRBD1 as D (5 bases). Germline CDR1 reads SNHLY; CDR2 reads FYNNEI. The CDR3 has 13 amino acids. Trimming removed 4 bases at V and 6 bases at J, with 12 bases between. The CDR3 DNA is TGTGCCAGCAGTGCCGACGGGACTCATGGCTACACCTTC. It codes for CASSADGTHGYTF.

V usage is TRBV5-1 and J usage is TRBJ2-3; 14 bases map to TRBD2. This CDR3 has 18 residues. After removal of 2 bases from V and 1 base from J, the junction contained 6 bases not matched to a gene. Germline assignment: CDR1 SGHRS and CDR2 YFSETQ. The CDR3 loop reads CASSFGLAGGGGTDTQYF. CDR3 coding DNA: TGCGCCAGCAGCTTCGGACTAGCGGGGGGCGGCGGCACAGATACGCAGTATTTT.

The chain has TRBV18 and TRBJ1-2; D perhaps matches TRBD1 (6 bases). CDR1 is KGHSH and CDR2 is LQKENI in the germline V gene. The V and J ends lost 2 bases and 5 bases respectively, with 12 bases between them. CDR3 length equals 14 residues. The CDR3 region is CASSPGGGQYGYTF. CDR3 nucleotide sequence: TGTGCCAGCTCACCAGGGGGGGGCCAGTATGGCTACACCTTC.

In its sample, this clone was seen a few times. The genes are TRBV3-1 (or the pseudogene TRBV3-2) and TRBJ2-5; D is undetermined. Germline lookup yields CDR1 LGHDT and CDR2 YNNKEL (reference sequence). The length of the CDR3 is 14 residues. Trimming cost V 1 base and J 3 bases, with 9 bases left between them. The CDR3 sequence: CASSQVNQKETQYF. The DNA of the CDR3 is TGTGCCAGCAGCCAAGTAAATCAGAAAGAGACCCAGTACTTC.

The V gene is TRBV5-6, the J gene TRBJ1-6; no reliable D call. Trimming took 1 base from V and 0 from J, leaving 14 bases between them. Looked up from germline, CDR1 is SGHDT and CDR2 is YYEEEE. This CDR3 has 18 amino acids. CDR3 in DNA: TGTGCCAGCAGCTTGTTGGGCACCCCCAGCTCCTATAATTCACCCCTCCACTTT. It codes for CASSLLGTPSSYNSPLHF.

J is TRBJ1-5 and V is TRBV2, with D unclear. The CDR3 totals 15 residues. Deletions cut 4 bases from V and 4 bases from J, with 14 bases between. In germline, CDR1 is SNHLY, CDR2 FYNNEI. Here the CDR3 reads CASSGRTPGNQPQHF. The CDR3 bases are TGTGCCAGCAGTGGTCGAACCCCTGGGAATCAGCCCCAGCATTTT.

The gene calls are TRBV3-1 (or the pseudogene TRBV3-2) and TRBJ1-2, with no clear D. Germline V gene data show CDR1 as LGHDT and CDR2 as YNNKEL (reference sequence). The length of the CDR3 is 13 residues. The V gene lost 7 bases and the J gene lost 8 bases, with 17 bases spanning the gap. The CDR3 nucleotides are TGTGCCAGCATGATGGGGAAAGGGTCGGGCTACACCTTC. Translated: CASMMGKGSGYTF.